This TCR beta chain was found in a study of blood T cell repertoires in COVID-19. Study-level information: Specimens from acute and convalescent COVID-19 originated in the United States, Italy and Spain.

Produced via immunoSEQ multiplex PCR; TCRdb's table is partial and in-frame only. Of some 250,000 clones in the sample, around nine tenths were seen once. This CDR3 is built from 14 residues. V shed 3 bases, J shed 3 bases, and the junction held 3 bases outside the gene matches. Per germline, CDR1 MNHEY and CDR2 SMNVEV (reference sequence). The origin of this receptor is a woman in her 70s with active or convalescent COVID-19. The gene calls are TRBV27 and TRBJ2-5; 8 nucleotides agree with TRBD2. The sample comprised peripheral blood. The CDR3 nucleotides are TGTGCCAGCAGTTTTAGCGGGACTAAAGAGACCCAGTACTTC. Protein sequence: CASSFSGTKETQYF.